These T cell receptor beta chains were read from a single sample in a study of CD8+ T cells in alopecia areata. The assay was immunoSEQ multiplex PCR, and TCRdb's table has in-frame clones only and misses some. The table lists 120,000 or so clones, roughly two thirds of them singletons, with about 3% in the top ten. Sequenced: CD4+ T cells sorted from blood. The receptor set was obtained from a human donor in good health. Each CDR3 is given with its conserved first and last residue. D genes are given only for firm matches. Clone sizes are given selectively: once, few, many, or a class where the clone is expanded.

clone_size: .; v_call: TRBV7-9; cdr3_length: 13; j_call: TRBJ2-1; d_call: .; cdr3_nt: TGTGCCAGCAGCTCCGGGACCTACAATGAGCAGTTCTTC; cdr3_aa: CASSSGTYNEQFF
clone_size: .; v_call: TRBV5-6; cdr3_length: 13; j_call: TRBJ1-2; d_call: .; cdr3_nt: TGTGCCAGCAGCCCGACGGCCATAGATGGCTACACCTTC; cdr3_aa: CASSPTAIDGYTF
clone_size: once; v_call: TRBV2; cdr3_length: 13; j_call: TRBJ1-1; d_call: TRBD1; cdr3_nt: TGTGCCAACGGCGGACAGGGCAACACTGAAGCTTTCTTT; cdr3_aa: CANGGQGNTEAFF
clone_size: .; v_call: TRBV11-2; cdr3_length: 16; j_call: TRBJ2-5; d_call: TRBD1; cdr3_nt: TGTGCCAGCAGCTTAAGCCGGACAGGGGGAAGGGAGACCCAGTACTTC; cdr3_aa: CASSLSRTGGRETQYF
clone_size: .; v_call: TRBV6-1; cdr3_length: 15; j_call: TRBJ1-5; d_call: .; cdr3_nt: TGTGCCAGCAGTGCTTCCGGGCCTAGCAATCAGCCCCAGCATTTT; cdr3_aa: CASSASGPSNQPQHF
clone_size: .; v_call: TRBV29-1; cdr3_length: 11; j_call: TRBJ2-3; d_call: TRBD1; cdr3_nt: TGCAGCGTGGCCGACAGGGGGGAAGCGTATTTT; cdr3_aa: CSVADRGEAYF
clone_size: few; v_call: TRBV18; cdr3_length: 14; j_call: TRBJ1-1; d_call: TRBD1; cdr3_nt: TGTGCCAGCTCACAGACAGGGGTAGTACGTGAAGCTTTCTTT; cdr3_aa: CASSQTGVVREAFF
clone_size: .; v_call: TRBV6-1; cdr3_length: 16; j_call: TRBJ1-5; d_call: TRBD1; cdr3_nt: TGTGCCAGCAGTGCCCTGGGACAGGGGAGCAATCAGCCCCAGCATTTT; cdr3_aa: CASSALGQGSNQPQHF
clone_size: .; v_call: TRBV7-3; cdr3_length: 15; j_call: TRBJ2-3; d_call: .; cdr3_nt: TGTGCCAGCAGCGGATCAGAGAAGAGCACAGATACGCAGTATTTT; cdr3_aa: CASSGSEKSTDTQYF
clone_size: .; v_call: TRBV27; cdr3_length: 13; j_call: TRBJ1-1; d_call: .; cdr3_nt: TGTGCCAGCAGTCTTTCAGGGGCGCCCGAAGCTTTCTTT; cdr3_aa: CASSLSGAPEAFF
clone_size: .; v_call: TRBV4-1; cdr3_length: 16; j_call: TRBJ1-1; d_call: .; cdr3_nt: TGCGCCAGCAGCCAAGTCACGGGCGGGGGAACAATGGGAGCTTTCTTT; cdr3_aa: CASSQVTGGGTMGAFF
clone_size: .; v_call: TRBV19; cdr3_length: 15; j_call: TRBJ2-2; d_call: .; cdr3_nt: TGTGCCAGTAGAAAAATCAACGCGAACACCGGGGAGCTGTTTTTT; cdr3_aa: CASRKINANTGELFF
clone_size: once; v_call: TRBV13; cdr3_length: 13; j_call: TRBJ1-4; d_call: TRBD1; cdr3_nt: TGTGCCAGCAGGACAGACAGGGGCGAAAAACTGTTTTTT; cdr3_aa: CASRTDRGEKLFF
clone_size: .; v_call: TRBV29-1; cdr3_length: 13; j_call: TRBJ1-2; d_call: TRBD1; cdr3_nt: TGCAGCGTTACACGTACAGGGGACTATGGCTACACCTTC; cdr3_aa: CSVTRTGDYGYTF
clone_size: .; v_call: TRBV2; cdr3_length: 13; j_call: TRBJ1-1; d_call: .; cdr3_nt: TGTGCCAGCAGTGAACAGGGGAACACTGAAGCTTTCTTT; cdr3_aa: CASSEQGNTEAFF
clone_size: .; v_call: TRBV7-6; cdr3_length: 15; j_call: TRBJ2-1; d_call: .; cdr3_nt: TGTGCCAGCAGCTTAGTTCCCTTGGATGACAATGAGCAGTTCTTC; cdr3_aa: CASSLVPLDDNEQFF
clone_size: .; v_call: TRBV10-3; cdr3_length: 16; j_call: TRBJ2-3; d_call: TRBD2; cdr3_nt: TGTGCCATCAGCGGGACTAGCGGGGGGATCACAGATACGCAGTATTTT; cdr3_aa: CAISGTSGGITDTQYF
clone_size: .; v_call: TRBV11-2; cdr3_length: 13; j_call: TRBJ2-5; d_call: .; cdr3_nt: TGTGCCAGCAGCTTCCGCCCCCCTGAGACCCAGTACTTC; cdr3_aa: CASSFRPPETQYF
clone_size: .; v_call: TRBV15; cdr3_length: 14; j_call: TRBJ1-6; d_call: .; cdr3_nt: TGTGCCACCAGCATCATACCTGTCGGGTCACCCCTCCACTTT; cdr3_aa: CATSIIPVGSPLHF
clone_size: .; v_call: TRBV5-4; cdr3_length: 14; j_call: TRBJ2-5; d_call: TRBD1; cdr3_nt: TGTGCCAGCAGCAAAGGGACAGACCAAGAGACCCAGTACTTC; cdr3_aa: CASSKGTDQETQYF
clone_size: .; v_call: TRBV6-5; cdr3_length: 15; j_call: TRBJ2-7; d_call: .; cdr3_nt: TGTGCCAGCAGTTACCCCGGTAAGGGGAAAAACGAGCAGTACTTC; cdr3_aa: CASSYPGKGKNEQYF
clone_size: .; v_call: TRBV6-1; cdr3_length: 16; j_call: TRBJ2-6; d_call: .; cdr3_nt: TGTGCCAGCAGTGGTTCTGGAATCTCTGGGGCCAACGTCCTGACTTTC; cdr3_aa: CASSGSGISGANVLTF
clone_size: few; v_call: TRBV2; cdr3_length: 14; j_call: TRBJ1-2; d_call: TRBD1; cdr3_nt: TGTGCCAGCAGAGCCGGACAGGGGGTCTATGGCTACACCTTC; cdr3_aa: CASRAGQGVYGYTF
clone_size: once; v_call: TRBV29-1; cdr3_length: 13; j_call: TRBJ2-7; d_call: .; cdr3_nt: TGCAGCGTTGAAGATCGACTGTCCTACGAGCAGTACTTC; cdr3_aa: CSVEDRLSYEQYF
clone_size: .; v_call: TRBV5-1; cdr3_length: 15; j_call: TRBJ2-5; d_call: .; cdr3_nt: TGCGCCAGCAGCTTGGGGGGGCTGGGACAAGAGACCCAGTACTTC; cdr3_aa: CASSLGGLGQETQYF
clone_size: .; v_call: TRBV25-1; cdr3_length: 12; j_call: TRBJ2-2; d_call: .; cdr3_nt: TGTGCCAGTTCGGGCCAGACCGGGGAGCTGTTTTTT; cdr3_aa: CASSGQTGELFF
clone_size: .; v_call: TRBV9; cdr3_length: 14; j_call: TRBJ2-5; d_call: TRBD1; cdr3_nt: TGTGCCAGCAGCGTAGGGGACAGACAAGAGACCCAGTACTTC; cdr3_aa: CASSVGDRQETQYF
clone_size: .; v_call: TRBV30; cdr3_length: 16; j_call: TRBJ2-1; d_call: .; cdr3_nt: TGTGCCTGGAAGGAACAAGGAGGGGGCTGGTACAATGAGCAGTTCTTC; cdr3_aa: CAWKEQGGGWYNEQFF
clone_size: .; v_call: TRBV30; cdr3_length: 16; j_call: TRBJ2-5; d_call: .; cdr3_nt: TGTGCCTGGACCCGTGGAAGGAGGGGGGTTCCAGAGACCCAGTACTTC; cdr3_aa: CAWTRGRRGVPETQYF
clone_size: .; v_call: TRBV2; cdr3_length: 12; j_call: TRBJ1-2; d_call: .; cdr3_nt: TGTGCCAGCGAGGCGTACAGCTATGGCTACACCTTC; cdr3_aa: CASEAYSYGYTF